One sample yielded the 22 T cell receptor beta chains listed below, sequenced in a study of monozygotic twins with inflammatory bowel disease. TCRdb re-called the 5' RACE reads; every CDR3 protein appears as one record, without DNA. The sample table includes 350,000 to 550,000 distinct CDR3 sequences. Sequenced material: blood. The receptors originated from a human donor with ulcerative colitis or Crohn's disease, or a healthy co-twin of an affected twin (not recorded which).

The chain uses TRBV20-1 and TRBJ2-3. This CDR3 contains 11 residues. Germline CDR1 DFQATT, CDR2 SNEGSKA (reference sequence). The CDR3 is CSARAYWGFFF.

J is TRBJ2-5 and V is TRBV11-2. The CDR3 runs 15 residues. The germline CDR1 and CDR2 sequences are SGHAT and FQNNGV. CDR3 amino acids: CASSSSGVKGETQYF.

This chain's CDR3 is CASSLGDSLWGYTF. This rearrangement joins TRBV7-9 to TRBJ1-2; TCRdb outputs TRBD1, but without DNA this stays unchecked. The CDR3 spans 14 residues. Germline V gene data show CDR1 as SEHNR and CDR2 as FQNEAQ (reference sequence).

The chain combines TRBV5-6 with TRBJ2-5; TCRdb designates TRBD2, a call that cannot be tested without DNA. Germline V gene lookup returns CDR1 SGHDT and CDR2 YYEEEE. The CDR3 sequence is 16 residues long. CDR3 sequence: CASSSPSGEGWETQYF. Drawing the rest from reference TRBV5-6 and TRBJ2-5, the complete variable domain is DAGVTQSPTHLIKTRGQQVTLRCSPKSGHDTVSWYQQALGQGPQFIFQYYEEEERQRGNFPDRFSGHQFPNYSSELNVNALLLGDSALYLCASSSPSGEGWETQYFGPGTRLLVL.

The chain has TRBV9 and TRBJ2-7; with no DNA, the TCRdb D assignment of TRBD2 cannot be verified. Germline V CDR1 and CDR2: SGDLS, YYNGEE. The CDR3 runs 14 residues. CDR3: CASSVEGKTYEQYF.

The chain joins TRBV30 to TRBJ2-4. CDR1 and CDR2 (germline): GTSNPN, SVGIG (reference sequence). The CDR3 has 12 residues. The CDR3 region is CAWNRLKNMQYF. Looking up the rest from reference TRBV30 and TRBJ2-4 gives the full variable domain: SQTIHQWPATLVQPVGSPLSLECTVEGTSNPNLYWYRQAAGRGLQLLFYSVGIGQISSEVPQNLSASRPQDRQFILSSKKLLLSDSGFYLCAWNRLKNMQYFGAGTRLSVL.

The chain has TRBV6-5 and TRBJ2-4. The CDR3 runs to 15 residues. Germline V gene lookup returns CDR1 MNHEY and CDR2 SVGAGI. CDR3 sequence: CASMFGRLAKNIQYF.

V and J are TRBV19 and TRBJ2-7; lacking DNA, the TRBD1 call made by TCRdb goes unchecked. The V gene's germline CDR1 is LNHDA and CDR2 SQIVND (reference sequence). The CDR3 consists of 15 residues. CDR3 amino acids: CASSTSDRGVYEQYF.

V is TRBV7-8 and J is TRBJ2-1; the TRBD1 assignment by TCRdb is unverifiable without DNA. The CDR3 extends over 11 amino acids. The V gene's germline CDR1 is SGHVS and CDR2 FQNEAQ. The CDR3 loop reads CAYMQGDEQFF.

J is TRBJ1-1 and V is TRBV3-1. CDR1 and CDR2 from the germline V gene are LGHDT and YNNKEL (reference sequence). The CDR3 runs to 16 residues. The CDR3 reads CASSQEGQTVNTEAFF.

The chain is built from TRBV3-1 and TRBJ2-1; TCRdb's assignment of TRBD1 cannot be checked, as there is no DNA. Germline V gene data show CDR1 as LGHDT and CDR2 as YNNKEL (reference sequence). The CDR3 spans 15 residues. This CDR3 reads CASTPEWGLFNEQFF.

CDR3 protein: CAIRRPGRSEAFF. The chain carries TRBV10-3 and TRBJ1-1; TCRdb designates TRBD1, a call that cannot be tested without DNA. Germline values: CDR1 ENHRY, CDR2 SYGVKD. The CDR3 contains 13 residues.

The chain couples TRBV4-3 to TRBJ1-6. Germline V gene lookup returns CDR1 LGHNA and CDR2 YSLEER. This CDR3 comprises 16 residues. The CDR3 spells CASSLSHREQNSPLHF.

This sequence joins TRBV7-9 and TRBJ2-5; the D call from TCRdb, TRBD1, cannot be confirmed without DNA. Germline lookup yields CDR1 SEHNR and CDR2 FQNEAQ (reference sequence). The CDR3 extends over 16 amino acids. The chain's CDR3 is CASSSRTMRGQETQYF.

V gene TRBV19 combines with J gene TRBJ1-1. Germline V gene sequence: CDR1 LNHDA, CDR2 SQIVND (reference sequence). The CDR3 consists of 13 residues. The CDR3 sequence is CASSIDEPSRAFF.

V and J are TRBV7-2 and TRBJ1-5. The CDR3 is 14 residues long. Germline V CDR1 and CDR2: SGHTA, FQGNSA. CDR3 sequence: CASSFKGSGQPQHF.

V and J are TRBV5-1 and TRBJ2-2; no DNA is available, so the TRBD1 call from TCRdb remains unchecked. Germline V gene lookup returns CDR1 SGHRS and CDR2 YFSETQ. The CDR3 is 13 residues long. CDR3 region: CASRPTATGELFF.

The chain couples TRBV5-6 to TRBJ2-3; the TCRdb call, TRBD1, lacks DNA for checking. This CDR3 contains 15 residues. The V gene's germline CDR1 is SGHDT and CDR2 YYEEEE. This CDR3 is CASSFGTPSRDTQYF.

The chain employs TRBV19 and TRBJ2-2; TCRdb's D call of TRBD1 is untestable without DNA. Per germline, CDR1 LNHDA and CDR2 SQIVND (reference sequence). The CDR3 consists of 16 residues. The CDR3 sequence is CATLGAVGVGTGELFF.

The gene calls are TRBV6-1 and TRBJ1-1; TCRdb's assignment of TRBD1 cannot be checked, as there is no DNA. This CDR3 contains 14 residues. Germline assignment: CDR1 MNHNS and CDR2 SASEGT. Here the CDR3 reads CASSVDRQDGEAFF.

The chain is built from TRBV18 and TRBJ1-2. Germline V gives CDR1 KGHSH, CDR2 LQKENI. CDR3 size: 16 residues. The CDR3 region is CASSPMVIRANYGYTF.

The rearrangement uses TRBV20-1 and TRBJ1-5. The CDR3 has 14 amino acids. Germline V gene sequence: CDR1 DFQATT, CDR2 SNEGSKA (reference sequence). The CDR3 loop reads CSAAVSDSNQPQHF.